These 19 T cell receptor beta chains were all obtained from the same sample, sequenced in a study of OX40 agonist ivuxolimab in advanced cancers. The table came from immunoSEQ multiplex PCR; TCRdb's copy has only in-frame clones and leaves some out. The sample consists of just under 75,000 clones, about 93% of them appearing once. The sample here was CD4+ or CD8+ T cells sorted from blood, taken in a trial of the OX40 agonist ivuxolimab. The receptors were sampled from an adult with an advanced solid tumor such as melanoma, head and neck, liver or kidney cancer.

The chain employs TRBV27 and TRBJ2-4; TRBD1 aligns across 7 bases. The germline V gene has CDR1 MNHEY and CDR2 SMNVEV (reference sequence). Trimming removed 6 bases from V and 1 base from J; junction bases left unmatched: 9. The CDR3 is 16 residues long. CDR3 region: CASSPRGSNAKNIQYF. CDR3 DNA sequence: TGTGCCAGCAGCCCCAGGGGGTCCAATGCCAAAAACATTCAGTACTTC.

The V gene is TRBV11-3, the J gene TRBJ2-1; TRBD2 matches at 7 bases. With 5 bases clipped from V and 1 base from J, the junction kept 5 bases outside the gene matches. Per germline, CDR1 SGHNT and CDR2 YENEEA. The CDR3 is made up of 15 amino acids. The CDR3 region has the DNA TGTGCCAGCAGCCGCGGAGCGGGATCCTACAATGAGCAGTTCTTC. Protein product: CASSRGAGSYNEQFF.

The rearrangement links TRBV19 to TRBJ1-1; TRBD1 matches at 10 bases. CDR1 is LNHDA, CDR2 SQIVND, per germline (reference sequence). The CDR3 length is 15 residues. V shed 7 bases, J shed 4 bases, and the junction held 9 bases outside the gene matches. CDR3 sequence reads: CASTPGQGGITEAFF. The CDR3 DNA reads TGTGCCAGTACTCCAGGACAGGGGGGTATCACTGAAGCTTTCTTT.

The chain carries TRBV9 and TRBJ2-7; 7 bases line up with TRBD1. Germline V gene data show CDR1 as SGDLS and CDR2 as YYNGEE. V lost 0 bases and J lost 5; bases outside the gene matches: 11. The CDR3 spans 16 residues. CDR3 in amino acids: CASSVDTRQGNNEQYF. In nucleotides, the CDR3 is TGTGCCAGCAGCGTAGACACGAGACAGGGCAACAACGAGCAGTACTTC.

The chain joins TRBV7-9 to TRBJ1-5, with D possibly being TRBD1 (6 bases). CDR1 and CDR2 from the germline V gene are SEHNR and FQNEAQ (reference sequence). This CDR3 has 14 amino acids. The V and J ends lost 5 bases and 5 bases respectively, with 13 bases between them. CDR3 bases: TGTGCCAGCAGCCGTCTACAGGGAGATCAGCCCCAGCATTTT. Protein sequence: CASSRLQGDQPQHF.

Of note for this clone: The final CDR3 position lacks the conserved phenylalanine or tryptophan, pointing to a likely read error. It is unclear where the CDR3 begins or ends on the DNA, so no DNA is shown, and the CDR3 is as TCRdb lists it. V usage is TRBV6-6 and J usage is TRBJ2-3; TRBD2, as called in the table, went unchecked against the DNA. The CDR3 extends over 14 residues, inclusive of both ends. The germline V gene encodes CDR1 MNHNY and CDR2 SVGAGI (reference sequence). The CDR3 region is CASSSKGTSGRAPR.

The chain uses TRBV7-7 and TRBJ2-7; D is uncertain. The germline V gene encodes CDR1 SSHAT and CDR2 FNYEAQ (reference sequence). The CDR3 is made up of 15 amino acids. With 1 base removed from V and 2 bases from J, the gap between germline ends came to 12 bases. The CDR3 nucleotides are TGTGCCAGCAGCTTAGAGGATGAGATTACCTACGAGCAGTACTTC. Amino acid sequence: CASSLEDEITYEQYF.

The rearrangement uses TRBV7-2 and TRBJ1-5, with D perhaps matching TRBD1 (6 bases). Germline CDR1 is SGHTA and CDR2 is FQGNSA. Between the trimmed V and J ends, which lost 5 bases and 9 bases, there was a span of 11 bases. CDR3 length: 12 residues. The CDR3 reads CASSTQTGPQHF. The CDR3 nucleotides are TGTGCCAGCAGCACCCAGACAGGGCCCCAGCATTTT.

This rearrangement joins TRBV18 to TRBJ2-1, with 8 bases identical to TRBD2. The CDR3 spans 15 residues. After removal of 4 bases from V and 6 bases from J, the junction contained 8 bases not matched to a gene. Germline V gene lookup returns CDR1 KGHSH and CDR2 LQKENI. This CDR3 reads CASSLLSGTSNEQFF. DNA of the CDR3: TGTGCCAGCTCACTACTTTCCGGGACTAGCAATGAGCAGTTCTTC.

The rearrangement links TRBV5-1 to TRBJ2-5; D may be TRBD2 (5 bases). CDR3 length: 15 residues. With 0 bases removed from V and 5 bases from J, the gap between germline ends came to 14 bases. Germline V CDR1 and CDR2: SGHRS, YFSETQ. The CDR3 nucleotides are TGCGCCAGCAGCTTGGGGTCGGGGTTTACGGAGACCCAGTACTTC. This encodes CASSLGSGFTETQYF.

This clone was counted a single time. The gene calls are TRBV4-2 and TRBJ2-3, with 8 bases fitting TRBD2. Germline CDR1 reads LGHNA; CDR2 reads YNFKEQ. This CDR3 spans 19 amino acids. J lost 0 bases, V lost 1 base, and 12 bases had no gene match. CDR3 residues: CASSQGMNSGIFSTDTQYF. The CDR3 bases are TGTGCCAGCAGCCAAGGGATGAATAGCGGGATATTTAGCACAGATACGCAGTATTTT.

This chain uses TRBV29-1 with TRBJ2-2; D possibly corresponds to TRBD2 (5 bases). V lost 6 bases and J lost 0, with 11 bases in between. Germline lookup yields CDR1 SQVTM and CDR2 ANQGSEA. CDR3 length: 14 residues. The CDR3 sequence: CSVEPAANTGELFF. CDR3 coding DNA: TGCAGCGTCGAACCAGCGGCGAACACCGGGGAGCTGTTTTTT.

This sequence joins TRBV27 and TRBJ1-6; D gene uncertain. Trimming stripped 1 base from V and 4 bases from J, with 5 bases between. Germline lookup yields CDR1 MNHEY and CDR2 SMNVEV (reference sequence). CDR3 size: 14 residues. CDR3 sequence: CASSLYGYNSPLHF. CDR3 in DNA: TGTGCCAGCAGTTTATACGGATATAATTCACCCCTCCACTTT.

This clone was seen only once. The chain recombines TRBV7-2 with TRBJ2-3, with TRBD2 matching 7 bases. Looked up from germline, CDR1 is SGHTA and CDR2 is FQGNSA. The CDR3 runs 16 residues. With 0 bases clipped from V and 3 bases from J, the junction kept 6 bases outside the gene matches. The CDR3 DNA reads as TGTGCCAGCAGCTTAGCACCCGGGGGGAGGACAGATACGCAGTATTTT. Its protein product is CASSLAPGGRTDTQYF.

The J gene is TRBJ1-3, the V gene TRBV6-6; TRBD1 matches at 8 bases. This CDR3 region has 15 residues. CDR1 is MNHNY, CDR2 SVGAGI, per germline (reference sequence). V shed 10 bases, J shed 0 bases, and the junction held 8 bases outside the gene matches. DNA of the CDR3: TGTGCCACCAACCAGGGGGCGAACTCTGGAAACACCATATATTTT. Amino acids: CATNQGANSGNTIYF.

This clone has just a few counts. This chain joins TRBV10-3 and TRBJ2-2; TRBD1 agrees at 9 bases. The CDR3 consists of 14 residues. The germline CDR1 and CDR2 sequences are ENHRY and SYGVKD. V lost 6 bases and J lost 6; bases outside the gene matches: 5. The DNA of the CDR3 is TGTGCCATCAGGGGACAGGGAAAGGCCGGGGAGCTGTTTTTT. Encoded protein: CAIRGQGKAGELFF.

The chain combines TRBV27 with TRBJ2-3, with 7 bases that match TRBD2. The length of the CDR3 is 14 residues. CDR1 MNHEY and CDR2 SMNVEV come from the germline V gene (reference sequence). With V trimmed by 6 bases and J by 2 bases, 5 bases remained unmatched. The CDR3 sequence is CASRRERTTDTQYF. The CDR3 DNA is TGTGCCAGCAGGCGGGAGCGTACCACAGATACGCAGTATTTT.

CDR3 sequence (DNA): TGTGCCAGCAGTTTATATGCTAGCGGGAGAGGGGATGAGCAGTTCTTC. The encoded protein is CASSLYASGRGDEQFF. The V gene is TRBV28, the J gene TRBJ2-1; TRBD2 matches 10 bases. V shed 1 base, J shed 8 bases, and the junction held 8 bases outside the gene matches. Germline V gene lookup returns CDR1 MDHEN and CDR2 SYDVKM. This CDR3 spans 16 amino acids.

This clone was seen only once. This chain joins TRBV19 and TRBJ1-4; D may be TRBD1 (6 bases). Germline CDR1 and CDR2: LNHDA and SQIVND (reference sequence). The V end lost 6 bases, the J end lost 4 bases, and 12 bases lay between the germline ends. There are 14 residues in the CDR3. The CDR3 here is CASSKPGHNEKLFF. As DNA, the CDR3 is TGTGCCAGTAGCAAACCGGGACATAATGAAAAACTGTTTTTT.